This TCR beta chain stems from a study of response to subunit inactivated influenza vaccine (dated by TCRdb to the late 2010s). As for the study more broadly: To follow how T cells responded to a trivalent subunit inactivated influenza vaccine, the researchers relied on deep quantitative profiling of the T cell receptor repertoire.

Worth noting for this clonotype: What antigen it recognizes has not been identified. Per-base quality was not reported, and no clone a single base away is much larger than it.

Broader findings and caveats from the paper: The authors suggested that each seasonal influenza vaccination may recruit only a limited number of new T cells.

From the germline V gene, CDR1 is SGHVS and CDR2 is FNYEAQ. V and J are truncated by 3 bases and 0 bases respectively, leaving an intervening sequence of 9 bases. Inclusive of the bounding cysteine and phenylalanine, the CDR3 is 15 residues long. Just the 45-base CDR3 DNA is kept, in frame starting at base 1. Preparation of the library involved RT-PCR. The listed sequencing device is Illumina HiSeq 2500. TCRdb reprocessing: public reads trimmed at Q25 with fastp, clones called with MiXCR, in-frame beta chains kept. Records with the same CDR3 protein are collapsed into one entry carrying the most frequent genes and DNA. Here the sample has around 750,000 distinct CDR3 sequences; approximately 21% occur a single time. Roughly 10% of the sample goes to the ten largest clones.

Recombination connected TRBV7-6 to TRBJ2-1; tentative D gene TRBD2, with 6 bases matching. The sequencing used PBMCs from blood, collected 4 to 6 days after vaccination. This clonotype originated in a man in his fifties or sixties who received an inactivated influenza vaccine. Donor details come from another sample of the same person, matched by shared clones. CDR3 protein: CASSFSGLSYNEQFF. The nucleotide sequence is given as TGTGCCAGCAGCTTTAGCGGCCTCTCCTACAATGAGCAGTTCTTC.